The 21 T cell receptor beta chains reported below all come from one sample, sequenced in a study of a mutant IDH1 vaccine in newly diagnosed glioma (dated by TCRdb to the early 2020s). The receptor library was made with the immunoSEQ multiplex PCR assay. Drawn from immuneACCESS, this table holds only the in-frame rearrangements with V and J called that TCRdb kept. Clones are partly lost; checked studies trace under half to an unresolved V gene and leave the rest unexplained. The sample contains about 54,000 clones, 80% to 90% of them found a single time. Roughly a fifth of the sample goes to the ten largest clones. The sample's time point label, decoded: baseline, week 1 (first vaccination visit). The treatment or condition label corresponds to: pre-vaccination baseline after standard-of-care therapy. This specimen was PBMCs, taken from a glioma patient treated with radiotherapy, temozolomide or both. The receptor set was obtained from a man between 18 and 29 years old with glioma.

The chain carries TRBV18 and TRBJ1-3; possibly TRBD1 for D (5 bases). CDR3 length: 15 residues. Trimming took 2 bases from V and 0 from J, leaving 8 bases between them. Germline CDR1 KGHSH, CDR2 LQKENI. This CDR3 reads CASSPSGDSGNTIYF. The CDR3 DNA is TGTGCCAGCTCACCATCGGGGGACTCTGGAAACACCATATATTTT.

This clone showed up just a few times. V is TRBV28 and J is TRBJ1-2; D is possibly TRBD1 (5 bases). CDR3 length: 12 amino acids. The V gene's germline CDR1 is MDHEN and CDR2 SYDVKM. V dropped 3 bases and J dropped 6 bases, with 8 bases sitting between them. CDR3 in DNA: TGTGCCAGCAGTTTGTCAGGGAATGGCTACACCTTC. This gives the protein CASSLSGNGYTF.

This clone was detected only a few times. The CDR3 bases are TGTGCCAGCAGCTTGGAGGGACCCTCTGGAAACACCATATATTTT. It encodes CASSLEGPSGNTIYF. The rearrangement uses TRBV5-4 and TRBJ1-3; D might be TRBD1 (5 bases). V was clipped by 0 bases and J by 0 bases, with 7 bases between them. The germline V gene encodes CDR1 SGHNT and CDR2 YYREEE (reference sequence). The CDR3 runs 15 residues.

The chain employs TRBV6-5 and TRBJ2-7, with TRBD1 matching 7 bases. Germline CDR1 reads MNHEY; CDR2 reads SVGAGI. The length of the CDR3 is 14 residues. V gave up 0 bases and J gave up 4 bases; unmatched junction bases: 3. The CDR3 is CASSYSPGQYEQYF. In nucleotides, the CDR3 is TGTGCCAGCAGTTACTCCCCGGGACAGTACGAGCAGTACTTC.

The CDR3 sequence: CATSRDQGRRNIQYF. The CDR3 DNA reads as TGTGCCACCAGCAGAGATCAGGGGCGACGGAACATTCAGTACTTC. The chain employs TRBV15 and TRBJ2-4; perhaps TRBD1 as D (6 bases). The length of the CDR3 is 15 residues. Looked up from germline, CDR1 is LNHNV and CDR2 is YYDKDF (reference sequence). The V end lost 0 bases, the J end lost 7 bases, and 13 bases lay between the germline ends.

The chain carries TRBV7-8 and TRBJ1-1, with a weak D call TRBD1 (6 bases). The germline V gene has CDR1 SGHVS and CDR2 FQNEAQ. V dropped 5 bases and J dropped 7 bases, with 14 bases sitting between them. CDR3 length: 13 residues. The chain's CDR3 is CASSPRTVYEAFF. The CDR3 nucleotides read TGTGCCAGCAGCCCCCGGACAGTTTATGAAGCTTTCTTT.

This clone was seen a few times. The rearrangement uses TRBV6-5 and TRBJ1-1; possibly TRBD1 for D (6 bases). This CDR3 is 15 amino acids long. Trimming stripped 5 bases from V and 3 bases from J, with 16 bases between. Germline values: CDR1 MNHEY, CDR2 SVGAGI. The CDR3 reads CASSPQGSRDTEAFF. The CDR3 DNA reads TGTGCCAGCAGTCCCCAGGGGTCTCGGGACACTGAAGCTTTCTTT.

The chain links TRBV4-3 to TRBJ2-1; 9 nucleotides align to TRBD1. CDR1 is LGHNA and CDR2 is YSLEER in the germline V gene. Germline trimming cut 0 bases from V and 15 bases from J; bases unmatched to any gene: 3. The length of the CDR3 is 12 residues. CDR3 loop: CASSQDGTGLFF. In nucleotides, the CDR3 is TGCGCCAGCAGCCAAGATGGGACAGGGTTGTTCTTC.

The chain recombines TRBV30 with TRBJ1-1; no clear D gene. The germline CDR1 and CDR2 sequences are GTSNPN and SVGIG (reference sequence). The CDR3 is 12 amino acids. Trimming took off 8 bases at V and 1 base at J, with 11 bases between the two ends. The CDR3: CARRAGNTEAFF. CDR3 sequence (DNA): TGTGCCCGTAGGGCTGGGAACACTGAAGCTTTCTTT.

V gene TRBV6-1 combines with J gene TRBJ2-2; 8 nucleotides match TRBD1. Looked up from germline, CDR1 is MNHNS and CDR2 is SASEGT. Trimming at V came to 11 bases and at J to 5 bases, leaving 10 bases not matched to a gene. The CDR3 contains 14 residues. The CDR3 nucleotides read TGTGCCGGGGGGCAGGGGGCAGAAACCGGGGAGCTGTTTTTT. Translating gives CAGGQGAETGELFF.

The chain combines TRBV19 with TRBJ2-2; 7 bases agree with TRBD2. V dropped 6 bases and J dropped 4; count of bases not matched to a gene: 8. The CDR3 loop spans 15 amino acids. Germline-derived CDR1 and CDR2 are LNHDA and SQIVND (reference sequence). CDR3 residues: CASSLEGGGTGELFF. The CDR3 DNA follows: TGTGCCAGTAGCTTGGAGGGCGGGGGCACCGGGGAGCTGTTTTTT.

The CDR3 DNA follows: TGCGCCAGCAGCCAAGACGGCAGGGACAACACTGAAGCTTTCTTT. Its translation is CASSQDGRDNTEAFF. The gene calls are TRBV4-3 and TRBJ1-1, with a weak D call TRBD1 (5 bases). The V gene lost 0 bases and the J gene lost 2 bases, with 10 bases spanning the gap. There are 15 residues in the CDR3. From germline, CDR1 is LGHNA and CDR2 YSLEER.

This chain uses TRBV20-1 with TRBJ1-2; a weak D match, TRBD1 (5 bases). CDR1 is DFQATT and CDR2 is SNEGSKA in the germline V gene (reference sequence). This CDR3 comprises 10 residues. V lost 3 bases, J lost 10 bases, and 9 bases lay in between. The CDR3, as DNA: TGCAGTGCTAGCGACAGATCCTACACCTTC. Its protein is CSASDRSYTF.

J is TRBJ2-2 and V is TRBV14; TRBD2 matches at 16 bases. V lost 3 bases to trimming and J lost 7 bases; unmatched junction nucleotides: 14. CDR1 is SGHDN, CDR2 FVKESK, per germline. This CDR3 is 20 amino acids long. CDR3 nucleotide sequence: TGTGCCAGCAGCCACCGCCCGGGACTAGCGGGAGGGCATGAGGTCGGGGAGCTGTTTTTT. Protein sequence: CASSHRPGLAGGHEVGELFF.

V and J are TRBV19 and TRBJ2-5; D unclear. The germline V and J ends were trimmed by 3 bases and 4 bases, with 12 bases remaining between them. The CDR3 loop spans 14 amino acids. The germline V gene has CDR1 LNHDA and CDR2 SQIVND (reference sequence). CDR3 nucleotides: TGTGCCAGTAGTATTCTCGGCCTCATAGAGACCCAGTACTTC. It yields the protein CASSILGLIETQYF.

This chain connects TRBV19 to TRBJ2-2; D remains ambiguous. Between the trimmed V and J ends, which lost 7 bases and 0 bases, there was a span of 15 bases. The CDR3 runs 16 residues. In germline, CDR1 is LNHDA, CDR2 SQIVND (reference sequence). The CDR3 nucleotides are TGTGCCAGTATGGGTAGGCCACCTCCGAACACCGGGGAGCTGTTTTTT. This translates into CASMGRPPPNTGELFF.

The V call is TRBV19, the J call TRBJ2-5; possible D gene TRBD2, 6 bases. Germline V CDR1 and CDR2: LNHDA, SQIVND (reference sequence). The CDR3 is made up of 14 amino acids. V lost 3 bases, J lost 5 bases, and 13 bases lay in between. CDR3 DNA sequence: TGTGCCAGTAGTATGCGGGGAAGTGGGGAGACCCAGTACTTC. It specifies CASSMRGSGETQYF.

V gene TRBV7-3 combines with J gene TRBJ1-1; D is possibly TRBD1 (6 bases). This CDR3 comprises 13 residues. V was pared by 2 bases and J by 8 bases, with 12 bases between. The germline CDR1 and CDR2 sequences are SGHTA and FQGTGA. The CDR3 is CASSLGRGGEAFF. In DNA form, the CDR3 reads TGTGCCAGCAGCTTAGGCAGGGGAGGCGAAGCTTTCTTT. Using reference TRBV7-3 and TRBJ1-1 for the parts outside the CDR3, the full variable domain is GAGVSQTPSNKVTEKGKYVELRCDPISGHTALYWYRQSLGQGPEFLIYFQGTGAADDSGLPNDRFFAVRPEGSVSTLKIQRTERGDSAVYLCASSLGRGGEAFFGQGTRLTVV.

The CDR3 nucleotides are TGTGCCAGCAGCTTACAGGGGAAGTATGGCTACACCTTC. Translating it yields CASSLQGKYGYTF. V and J are TRBV13 and TRBJ1-2; a possible D gene is TRBD1 (6 bases). CDR3 length: 13 amino acids. Trimming pared 2 bases from V and 5 bases from J, leaving 9 bases between. Per the germline V gene, CDR1 is PRHDT and CDR2 is FYEKMQ (reference sequence).

The chain employs TRBV7-9 and TRBJ1-2; the match to TRBD1 covers 9 bases. The CDR3 has 16 residues. V shed 6 bases, J shed 1 base, and the junction held 9 bases outside the gene matches. Germline V gives CDR1 SEHNR, CDR2 FQNEAQ (reference sequence). In nucleotides, the CDR3 is TGTGCCAGCAGTCTTAGGGGGGGACAGGGTAACTATGGCTACACCTTC. Its translation: CASSLRGGQGNYGYTF.

The chain is built from TRBV18 and TRBJ1-2, with 7 bases that match TRBD1. CDR1 and CDR2 (germline): KGHSH, LQKENI. The CDR3 loop spans 11 amino acids. The V segment lost 3 bases and the J segment 14 bases; nucleotides outside the gene matches: 6. The CDR3 protein is CASSPGQPSTF. CDR3 DNA sequence: TGTGCCAGCTCACCGGGACAGCCTTCTACCTTC. The full variable domain, its missing parts supplied by reference TRBV18 and TRBJ1-2, is NAGVMQNPRHLVRRRGQEARLRCSPMKGHSHVYWYRQLPEEGLKFMVYLQKENIIDESGMPKERFSAEFPKEGPSILRIQQVVRGDSAAYFCASSPGQPSTFGSGTRLTVV.